This section outlines one T cell receptor (beta chain) sequence together with its context. Its antigen is as yet unknown. The record originates from a study of T cell repertoires in cytomegalovirus infection. Study as a whole: Researchers turned to recently identified HLA-C-restricted CMV epitopes as well as well-studied HLA-B-restricted ones.

TCRdb processed the reads anew with MiXCR; each CDR3 protein has one entry. Of 550,000 to 700,000 distinct CDR3 sequences listed, 35% to 50% are singletons. Study observations and caveats: Summed frequency of public TCR beta families distinguished CMV carriers with the relevant HLA. The study found HLA-C-restricted CMV-specific TCR beta clonotypes dominating the ex vivo response.

This CDR3 region has 13 residues. Per the germline V gene, CDR1 is SGHVS and CDR2 is FQNEAQ. V lost 5 bases and J 0 bases, leaving 8 bases between the germline ends. The chain joins TRBV7-8 to TRBJ2-7; no clear D. This sequence originates from a human donor in good health (CMV status not recorded). Some clones in this sample may be carry-over from other donors' samples. The material was cultured PBMCs, obtained from culture after CMV antigen stimulation. CDR3 in DNA: TGTGCCAGCAGCCAGGCGCCCTCCTACGAGCAGTACTTC. As protein: CASSQAPSYEQYF.